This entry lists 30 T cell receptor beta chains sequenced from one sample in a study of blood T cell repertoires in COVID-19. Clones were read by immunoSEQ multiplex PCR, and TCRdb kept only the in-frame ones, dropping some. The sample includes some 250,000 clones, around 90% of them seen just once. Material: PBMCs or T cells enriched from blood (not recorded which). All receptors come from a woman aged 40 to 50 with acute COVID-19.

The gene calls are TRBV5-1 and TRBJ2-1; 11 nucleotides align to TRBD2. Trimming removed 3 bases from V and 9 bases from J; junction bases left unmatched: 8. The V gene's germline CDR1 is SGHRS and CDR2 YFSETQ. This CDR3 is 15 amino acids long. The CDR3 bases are TGCGCCAGCAGCTCCATAGCGGGAGGGCCCTCTGAGCAGTTCTTC. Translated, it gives CASSSIAGGPSEQFF.

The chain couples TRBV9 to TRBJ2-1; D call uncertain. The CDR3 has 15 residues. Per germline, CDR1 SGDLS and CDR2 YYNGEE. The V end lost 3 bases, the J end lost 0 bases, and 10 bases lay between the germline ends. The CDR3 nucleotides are TGTGCCAGCAGCGCCTCCATGAGCTCCTACAATGAGCAGTTCTTC. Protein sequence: CASSASMSSYNEQFF.

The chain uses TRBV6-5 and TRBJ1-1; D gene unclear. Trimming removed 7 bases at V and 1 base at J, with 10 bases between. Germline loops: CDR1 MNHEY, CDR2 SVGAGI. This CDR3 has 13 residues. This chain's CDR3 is CASNQIGNTEAFF. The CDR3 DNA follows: TGTGCCAGCAACCAAATCGGGAACACTGAAGCTTTCTTT.

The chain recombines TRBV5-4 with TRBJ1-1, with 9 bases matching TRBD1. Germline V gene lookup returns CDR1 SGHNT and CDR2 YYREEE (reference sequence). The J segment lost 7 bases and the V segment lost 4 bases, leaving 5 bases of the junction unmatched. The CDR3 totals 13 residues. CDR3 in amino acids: CASSKDRGSEAFF. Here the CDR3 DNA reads TGTGCCAGCAGCAAGGACAGGGGTAGTGAAGCTTTCTTT.

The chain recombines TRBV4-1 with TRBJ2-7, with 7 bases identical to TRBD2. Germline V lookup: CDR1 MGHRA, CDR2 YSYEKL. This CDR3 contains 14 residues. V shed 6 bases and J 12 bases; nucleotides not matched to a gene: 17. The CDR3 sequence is CASSQTNLADYRYF. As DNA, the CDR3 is TGCGCCAGCAGTCAAACCAACCTAGCGGACTATCGGTACTTC.

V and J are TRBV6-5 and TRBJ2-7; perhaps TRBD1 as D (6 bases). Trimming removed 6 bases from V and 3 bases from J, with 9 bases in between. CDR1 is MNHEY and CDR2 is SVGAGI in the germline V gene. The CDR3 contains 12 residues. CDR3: CASSIRGYEQYF. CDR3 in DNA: TGTGCCAGCAGCATCAGGGGCTACGAGCAGTACTTC.

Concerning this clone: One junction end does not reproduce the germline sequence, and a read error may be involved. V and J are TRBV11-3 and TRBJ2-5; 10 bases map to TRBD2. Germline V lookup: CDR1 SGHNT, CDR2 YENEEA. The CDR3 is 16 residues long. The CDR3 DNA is TGTGCCAGCAGCCTAGAGACTAGCGGGCACCAAGAGACCCAGTACTTC. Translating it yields CASSLETSGHQETQYF.

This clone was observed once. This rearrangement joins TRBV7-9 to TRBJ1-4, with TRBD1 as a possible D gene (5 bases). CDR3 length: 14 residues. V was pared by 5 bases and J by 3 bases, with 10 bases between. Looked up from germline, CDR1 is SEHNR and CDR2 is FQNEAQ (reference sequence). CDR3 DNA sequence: TGTGCCAGCAGCCGCCGACAGTCTAATGAAAAACTGTTTTTT. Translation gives CASSRRQSNEKLFF.

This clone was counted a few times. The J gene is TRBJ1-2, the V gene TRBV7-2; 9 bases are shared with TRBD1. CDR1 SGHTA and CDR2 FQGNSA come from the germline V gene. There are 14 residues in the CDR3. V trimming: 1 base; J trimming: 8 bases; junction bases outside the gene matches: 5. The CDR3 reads CASSLDRGPWGYTF. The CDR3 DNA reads TGTGCCAGCAGCTTAGACAGGGGGCCTTGGGGCTACACCTTC.

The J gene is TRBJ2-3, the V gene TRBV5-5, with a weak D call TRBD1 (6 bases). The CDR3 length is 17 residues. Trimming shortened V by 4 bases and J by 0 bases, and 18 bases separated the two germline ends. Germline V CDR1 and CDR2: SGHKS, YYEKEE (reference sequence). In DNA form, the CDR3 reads TGTGCCAGCAGCCCAATCAACAGGGAAATAAGCACAGATACGCAGTATTTT. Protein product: CASSPINREISTDTQYF. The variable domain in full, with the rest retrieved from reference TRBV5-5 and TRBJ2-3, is DAGVTQSPTHLIKTRGQQVTLRCSPISGHKSVSWYQQVLGQGPQFIFQYYEKEERGRGNFPDRFSARQFPNYSSELNVNALLLGDSALYLCASSPINREISTDTQYFGPGTRLTVL.

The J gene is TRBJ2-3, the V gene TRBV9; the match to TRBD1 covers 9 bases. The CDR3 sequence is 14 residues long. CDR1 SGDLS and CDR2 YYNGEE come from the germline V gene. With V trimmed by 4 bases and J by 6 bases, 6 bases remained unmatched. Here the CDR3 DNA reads TGTGCCAGCAGCTACAGGGGGCAGTGGGATACGCAGTATTTT. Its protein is CASSYRGQWDTQYF.

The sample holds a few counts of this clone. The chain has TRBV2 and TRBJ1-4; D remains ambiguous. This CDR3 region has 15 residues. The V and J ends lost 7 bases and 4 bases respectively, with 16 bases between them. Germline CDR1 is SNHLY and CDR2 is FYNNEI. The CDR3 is CASNANPRHNEKLFF. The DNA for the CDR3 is TGTGCCAGCAACGCGAATCCTAGGCATAATGAAAAACTGTTTTTT. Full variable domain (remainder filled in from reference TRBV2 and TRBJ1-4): EPEVTQTPSHQVTQMGQEVILRCVPISNHLYFYWYRQILGQKVEFLVSFYNNEISEKSEIFDDQFSVERPDGSNFTLKIRSTKLEDSAMYFCASNANPRHNEKLFFGSGTQLSVL.

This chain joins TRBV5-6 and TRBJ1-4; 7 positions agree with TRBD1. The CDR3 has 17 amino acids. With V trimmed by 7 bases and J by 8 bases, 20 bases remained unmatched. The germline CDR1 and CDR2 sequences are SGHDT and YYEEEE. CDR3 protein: CASSRRRGGGVREKLFF. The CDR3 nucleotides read TGTGCCAGCTCTCGGCGACGAGGGGGCGGAGTACGGGAAAAACTGTTTTTT.

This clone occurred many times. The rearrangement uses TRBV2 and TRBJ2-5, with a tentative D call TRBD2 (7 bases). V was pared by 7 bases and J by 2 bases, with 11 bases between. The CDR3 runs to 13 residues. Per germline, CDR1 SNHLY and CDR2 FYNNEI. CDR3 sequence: CASTRGGQETQYF. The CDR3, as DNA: TGTGCCAGCACAAGGGGGGGGCAAGAGACCCAGTACTTC.

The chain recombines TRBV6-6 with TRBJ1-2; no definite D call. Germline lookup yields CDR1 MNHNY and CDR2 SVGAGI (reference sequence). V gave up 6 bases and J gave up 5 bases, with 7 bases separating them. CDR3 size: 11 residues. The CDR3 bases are TGTGCCAGCAGGGGCGGGTATGGCTACACCTTC. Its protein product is CASRGGYGYTF.

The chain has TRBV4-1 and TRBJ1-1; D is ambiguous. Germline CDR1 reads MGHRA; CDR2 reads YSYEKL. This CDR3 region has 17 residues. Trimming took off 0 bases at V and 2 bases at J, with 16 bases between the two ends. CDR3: CASSQDDYTKPNTEAFF. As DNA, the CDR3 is TGCGCCAGCAGCCAAGACGATTACACAAAACCCAACACTGAAGCTTTCTTT.

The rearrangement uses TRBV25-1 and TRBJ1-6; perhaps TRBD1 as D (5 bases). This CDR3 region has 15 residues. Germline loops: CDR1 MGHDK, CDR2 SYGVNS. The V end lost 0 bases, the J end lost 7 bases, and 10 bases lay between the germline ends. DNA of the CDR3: TGTGCCAGCAGTGAATACGGGCAGGGAAATTCACCCCTCCACTTT. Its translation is CASSEYGQGNSPLHF.

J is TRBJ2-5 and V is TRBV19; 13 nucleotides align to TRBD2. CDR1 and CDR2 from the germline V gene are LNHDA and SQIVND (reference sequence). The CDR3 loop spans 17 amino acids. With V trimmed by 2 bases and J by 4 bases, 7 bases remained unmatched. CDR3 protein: CASSIRLRTSGRETQYF. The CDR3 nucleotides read TGTGCCAGTAGTATACGGCTAAGGACTAGCGGGAGAGAGACCCAGTACTTC.

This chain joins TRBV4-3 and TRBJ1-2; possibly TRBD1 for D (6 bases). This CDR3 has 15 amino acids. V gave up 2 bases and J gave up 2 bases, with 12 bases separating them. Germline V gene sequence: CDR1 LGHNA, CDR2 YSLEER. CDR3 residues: CASSQTGTNNYGYTF. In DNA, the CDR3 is TGCGCCAGCAGCCAAACCGGGACAAACAACTATGGCTACACCTTC.

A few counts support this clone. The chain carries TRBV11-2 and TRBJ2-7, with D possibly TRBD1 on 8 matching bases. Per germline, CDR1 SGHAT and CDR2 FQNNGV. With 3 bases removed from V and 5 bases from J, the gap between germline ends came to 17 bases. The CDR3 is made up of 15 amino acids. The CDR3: CASSLNDRGGNEQYF. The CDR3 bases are TGTGCCAGCAGCTTGAATGACAGGGGAGGGAACGAGCAGTACTTC. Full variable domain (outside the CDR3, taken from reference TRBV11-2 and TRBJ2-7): EAGVAQSPRYKIIEKRQSVAFWCNPISGHATLYWYQQILGQGPKLLIQFQNNGVVDDSQLPKDRFSAERLKGVDSTLKIQPAKLEDSAVYLCASSLNDRGGNEQYFGPGTRLTVT.

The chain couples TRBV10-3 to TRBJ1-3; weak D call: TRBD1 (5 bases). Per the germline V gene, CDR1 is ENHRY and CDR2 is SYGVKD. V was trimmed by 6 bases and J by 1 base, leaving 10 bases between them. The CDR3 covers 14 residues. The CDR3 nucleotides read TGTGCCATCAGCAGCAGGGAATCTGGAAACACCATATATTTT. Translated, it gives CAISSRESGNTIYF.

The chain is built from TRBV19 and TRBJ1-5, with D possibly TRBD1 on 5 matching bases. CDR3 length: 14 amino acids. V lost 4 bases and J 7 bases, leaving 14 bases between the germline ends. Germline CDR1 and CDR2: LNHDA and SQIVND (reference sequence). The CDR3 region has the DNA TGTGCCAGTAGTACCCGGCAGGGCGTCCAGCCCCAGCATTTT. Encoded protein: CASSTRQGVQPQHF.

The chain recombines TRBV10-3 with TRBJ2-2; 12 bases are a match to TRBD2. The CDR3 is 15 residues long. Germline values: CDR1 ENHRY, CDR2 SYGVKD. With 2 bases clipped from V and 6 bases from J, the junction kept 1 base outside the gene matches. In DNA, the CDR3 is TGTGCCATCAGTGAGGGACTAGCGGGATCCGGGGAGCTGTTTTTT. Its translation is CAISEGLAGSGELFF.

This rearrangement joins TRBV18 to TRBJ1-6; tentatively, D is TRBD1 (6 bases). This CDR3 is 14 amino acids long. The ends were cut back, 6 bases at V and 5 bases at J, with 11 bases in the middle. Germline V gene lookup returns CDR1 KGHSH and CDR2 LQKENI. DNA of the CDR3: TGTGCCAGCTCCAGGACAGCAAATAATTCACCCCTCCACTTT. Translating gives CASSRTANNSPLHF.

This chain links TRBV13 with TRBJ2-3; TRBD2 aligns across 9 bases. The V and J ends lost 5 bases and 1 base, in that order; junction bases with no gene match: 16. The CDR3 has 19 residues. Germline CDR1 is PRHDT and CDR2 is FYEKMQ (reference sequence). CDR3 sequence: CASSPSRLAGVRGTDTQYF. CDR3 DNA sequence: TGTGCCAGCAGCCCAAGTCGATTAGCGGGAGTGAGGGGCACAGATACGCAGTATTTT.

The DNA for the CDR3 is TGTGCCAGTAGCGCCCGGGGGGGGATTGAAAAACTGTTTTTT. Its translation: CASSARGGIEKLFF. V and J are TRBV19 and TRBJ1-4; TRBD1 might be the D (5 bases). From germline, CDR1 is LNHDA and CDR2 SQIVND (reference sequence). The length of the CDR3 is 14 residues. V shed 6 bases and J shed 7 bases, with 15 bases lying between them.

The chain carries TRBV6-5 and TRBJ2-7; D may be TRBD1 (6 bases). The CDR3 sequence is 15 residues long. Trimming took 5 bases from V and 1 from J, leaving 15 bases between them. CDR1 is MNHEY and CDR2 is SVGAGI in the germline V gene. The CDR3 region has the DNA TGTGCCAGCAGTACCAGAAAAACAGGGTCCTACGAGCAGTACTTC. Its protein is CASSTRKTGSYEQYF.

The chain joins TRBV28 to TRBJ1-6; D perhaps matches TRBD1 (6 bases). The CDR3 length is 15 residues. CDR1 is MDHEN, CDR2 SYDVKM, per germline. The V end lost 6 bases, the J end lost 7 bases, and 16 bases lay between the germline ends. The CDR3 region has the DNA TGTGCCAGCAGACTGCAGGGGATTAGAAATTCACCCCTCCACTTT. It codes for CASRLQGIRNSPLHF.

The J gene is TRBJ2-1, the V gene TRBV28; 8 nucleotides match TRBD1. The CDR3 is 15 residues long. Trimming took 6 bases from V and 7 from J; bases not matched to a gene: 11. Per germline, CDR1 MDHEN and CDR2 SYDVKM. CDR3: CASRETGVPVNEQFF. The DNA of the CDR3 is TGTGCCAGCAGGGAGACAGGGGTGCCGGTAAATGAGCAGTTCTTC.

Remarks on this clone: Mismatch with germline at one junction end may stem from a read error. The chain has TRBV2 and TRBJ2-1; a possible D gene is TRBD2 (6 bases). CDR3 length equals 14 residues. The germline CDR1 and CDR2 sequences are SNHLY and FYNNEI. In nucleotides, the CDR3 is TGTGCGAGCAAGTCGGGGAGGCTATACAATGAGCAGTTCTTC. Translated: CASKSGRLYNEQFF.